The sequence of this T cell receptor beta chain was determined in a study of blood T cell repertoires in COVID-19. The CDR3 consists of 13 residues. Per the germline V gene, CDR1 is MNHEY and CDR2 is SVGEGT. The V gene lost 0 bases and the J gene lost 8 bases, with 10 bases spanning the gap. Under the authors' procedure: Reference gene primer amplification in the assay estimated nucleated cell counts. Sequencing used immunoSEQ multiplex PCR; TCRdb keeps in-frame clones, though not all of them. V, J and clone size are those of that table, while D and trimming were read from the DNA. The sample yields around 700,000 clones, more than 80% seen once.

Specimen: peripheral blood. V gene TRBV6-2 or TRBV6-3 combines with J gene TRBJ1-2; D is uncertain. The clonotype comes from a woman under 30 with acute or convalescent COVID-19. This CDR3 is CASSYSIGKGYTF. The CDR3 DNA is TGTGCCAGCAGTTACTCGATCGGGAAGGGCTACACCTTC.